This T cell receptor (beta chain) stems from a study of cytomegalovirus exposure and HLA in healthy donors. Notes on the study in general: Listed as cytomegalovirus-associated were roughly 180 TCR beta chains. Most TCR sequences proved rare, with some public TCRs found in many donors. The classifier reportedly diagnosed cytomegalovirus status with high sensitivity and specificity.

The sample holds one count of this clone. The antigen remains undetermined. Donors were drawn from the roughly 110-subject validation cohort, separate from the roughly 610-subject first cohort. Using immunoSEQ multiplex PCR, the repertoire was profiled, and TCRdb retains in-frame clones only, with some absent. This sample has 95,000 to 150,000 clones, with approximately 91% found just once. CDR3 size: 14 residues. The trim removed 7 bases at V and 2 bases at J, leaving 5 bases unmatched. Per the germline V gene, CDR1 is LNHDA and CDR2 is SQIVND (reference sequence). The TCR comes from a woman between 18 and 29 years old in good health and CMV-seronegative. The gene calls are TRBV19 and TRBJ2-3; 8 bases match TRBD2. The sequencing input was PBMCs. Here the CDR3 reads CASKERGFTDTQYF. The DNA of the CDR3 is TGTGCCAGTAAGGAGCGGGGGTTCACAGATACGCAGTATTTT.